This T cell receptor (beta chain) was observed in a study of blood T cell repertoires in COVID-19. Across the study: Some COVID-19 samples were acute and others convalescent; all came from the United States, Italy and Spain. In each case, the material was cDNA or gDNA derived from T cells, B-cell-depleted T cells, or PBMCs.

Under the authors' procedure: The authors estimated nucleated cell counts from reference gene primer amplification. Produced via immunoSEQ multiplex PCR; TCRdb's table is partial and in-frame only. Clone size and the V and J calls come from that table; the DNA yielded D and trimming. The sample has a few hundred thousand clones; more than 65% are singletons. The CDR3 covers 16 residues. Trimming took off 2 bases at V and 4 bases at J, with 18 bases between the two ends. Germline assignment: CDR1 KGHSH and CDR2 LQKENI. The source material was peripheral blood. The rearrangement links TRBV18 to TRBJ2-7; D is ambiguous. The TCR was taken from a man aged 40-50 years who had recovered from COVID-19. The CDR3 DNA reads TGTGCCAGCTCACCATTCACCACTGGAGAAGAGTACGAGCAGTACTTC. Its translation is CASSPFTTGEEYEQYF.